This entry describes one TCR beta chain. Its antigen remains unknown. This entry comes from a study of Ad26.COV2.S vaccination and SARS-CoV-2 variants. Treatment denoted: some 20 received Ad26.COV2.S at low or high dose, single or two shots; about five received placebo; per-sample allocation not given. The samples were gathered on day 63 after the first injection of vaccine or placebo. Ad26.COV2.S expressed prefusion-stabilized spike from the original Wuhan strain. Germline-derived CDR1 and CDR2 are SGHDT and YYEEEE. V dropped 3 bases and J dropped 2; count of bases not matched to a gene: 7. This CDR3 has 16 amino acids. Study-wide results and caveats: Vaccinees reportedly had broad spike-specific CD8+ and CD4+ T cell responses.

Clones were sequenced by immunoSEQ multiplex PCR, and TCRdb holds only the in-frame ones, with some missing. The sample lists roughly 300,000 clones; less than 90% were seen once. The source of this sequence is a person aged 18-60 years who received the Ad26.COV2.S COVID-19 vaccine or a placebo. The chain has TRBV5-6 and TRBJ1-5; 8 positions agree with TRBD1. This specimen consisted of peripheral blood, obtained in a trial of Ad26.COV2.S vaccine versus placebo. The CDR3 sequence is CASSSRTGYGNQPQHF. The CDR3 bases are TGTGCCAGCAGCTCCCGGACAGGGTACGGCAATCAGCCCCAGCATTTT.